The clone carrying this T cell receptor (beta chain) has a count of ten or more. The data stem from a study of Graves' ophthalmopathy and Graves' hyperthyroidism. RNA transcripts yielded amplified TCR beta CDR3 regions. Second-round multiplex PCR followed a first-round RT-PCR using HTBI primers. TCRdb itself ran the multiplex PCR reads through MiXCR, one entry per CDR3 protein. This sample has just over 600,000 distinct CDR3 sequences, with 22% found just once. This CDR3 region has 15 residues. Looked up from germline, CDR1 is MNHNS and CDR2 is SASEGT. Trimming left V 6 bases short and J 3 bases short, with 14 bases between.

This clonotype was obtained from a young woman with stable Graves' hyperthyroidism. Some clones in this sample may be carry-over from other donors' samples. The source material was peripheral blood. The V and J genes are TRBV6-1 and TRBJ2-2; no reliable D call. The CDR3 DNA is TGTGCCAGCAGGGACCGATTACAGTACACCGGGGAGCTGTTTTTT. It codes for CASRDRLQYTGELFF.